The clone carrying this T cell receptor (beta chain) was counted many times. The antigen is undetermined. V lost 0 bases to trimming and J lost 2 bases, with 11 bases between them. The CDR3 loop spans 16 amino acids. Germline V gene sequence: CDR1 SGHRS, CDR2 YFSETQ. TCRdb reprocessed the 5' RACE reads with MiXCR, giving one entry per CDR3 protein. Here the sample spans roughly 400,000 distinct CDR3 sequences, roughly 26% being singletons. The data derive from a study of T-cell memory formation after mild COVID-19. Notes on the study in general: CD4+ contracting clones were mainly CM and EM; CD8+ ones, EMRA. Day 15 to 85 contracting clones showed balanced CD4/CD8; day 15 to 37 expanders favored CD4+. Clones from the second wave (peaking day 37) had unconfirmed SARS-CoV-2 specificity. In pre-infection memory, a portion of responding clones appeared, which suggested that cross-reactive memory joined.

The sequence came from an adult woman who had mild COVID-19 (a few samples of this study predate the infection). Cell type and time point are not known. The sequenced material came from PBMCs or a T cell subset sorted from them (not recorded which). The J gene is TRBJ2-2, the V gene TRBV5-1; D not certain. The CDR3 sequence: CASSLVMSGNTGELFF. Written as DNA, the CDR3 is TGCGCCAGCAGCTTGGTGATGTCCGGCAACACCGGGGAGCTGTTTTTT. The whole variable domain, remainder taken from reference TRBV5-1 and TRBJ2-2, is KAGVTQTPRYLIKTRGQQVTLSCSPISGHRSVSWYQQTPGQGLQFLFEYFSETQRNKGNFPGRFSGRQFSNSRSEMNVSTLELGDSALYLCASSLVMSGNTGELFFGEGSRLTVL.